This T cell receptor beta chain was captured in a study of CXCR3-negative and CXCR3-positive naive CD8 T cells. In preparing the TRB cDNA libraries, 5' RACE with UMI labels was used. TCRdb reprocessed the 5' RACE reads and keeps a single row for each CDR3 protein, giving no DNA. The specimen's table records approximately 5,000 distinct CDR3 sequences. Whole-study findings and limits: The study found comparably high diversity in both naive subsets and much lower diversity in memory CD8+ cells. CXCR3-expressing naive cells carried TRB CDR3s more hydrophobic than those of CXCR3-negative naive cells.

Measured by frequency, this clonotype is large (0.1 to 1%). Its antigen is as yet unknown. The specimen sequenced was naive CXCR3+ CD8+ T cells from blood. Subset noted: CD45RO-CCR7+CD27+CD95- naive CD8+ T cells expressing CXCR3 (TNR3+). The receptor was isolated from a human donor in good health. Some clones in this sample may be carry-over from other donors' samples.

CDR3 loop: CASSLGGYLETQYF. The gene calls are TRBV13 and TRBJ2-5. CDR1 is PRHDT and CDR2 is FYEKMQ in the germline V gene (reference sequence). This CDR3 spans 14 amino acids.